Each of the 24 T cell receptor beta chains below was sequenced from the same sample in a study of cytomegalovirus exposure and HLA in healthy donors. PCR involved 60 Vbeta and 13 Jbeta primers. Data came from immunoSEQ multiplex PCR; TCRdb stores just in-frame clones and leaves some out. The sample has about 140,000 clones, 70% seen once; the top ten hold approximately 1.6%. Sequencing was done on a sample of PBMCs. These receptors were collected from a young woman in good health and CMV-seronegative.

The table lists this clone with a count of one. The chain combines TRBV11-1 with TRBJ2-5, with 10 nucleotides matching TRBD2. Trimming at V came to 1 base and at J to 5 bases, leaving 10 bases not matched to a gene. CDR3 size: 17 residues. Germline V gene lookup returns CDR1 SGHAT and CDR2 FQDESV (reference sequence). DNA of the CDR3: TGTGCCAGCAGCTTAGATCGGGCTAGCGGGAGTATGGAGACCCAGTACTTC. Its translation is CASSLDRASGSMETQYF.

This chain links TRBV5-6 with TRBJ1-5, with D maybe TRBD1 (6 bases). The CDR3 sequence is 13 residues long. With 4 bases removed from V and 5 bases from J, the gap between germline ends came to 10 bases. CDR1 and CDR2 from the germline V gene are SGHDT and YYEEEE. CDR3: CASSGGRYQPQHF. For the CDR3, the DNA is TGTGCCAGCAGCGGGGGCAGATATCAGCCCCAGCATTTT.

As regards this clone: This may come from a read error, since a much larger clone is one base off. V usage is TRBV4-1 and J usage is TRBJ2-1; 12 positions agree with TRBD2. This CDR3 has 18 residues. Looked up from germline, CDR1 is MGHRA and CDR2 is YSYEKL. CDR3: CAGSQVDMGLAGPNEQFF. The CDR3 DNA reads TGCGCCGGCAGCCAAGTCGACATGGGACTAGCGGGTCCTAATGAGCAGTTCTTC.

The chain couples TRBV29-1 to TRBJ2-7; 8 bases map to TRBD1. The J segment lost 3 bases and the V segment lost 2 bases, leaving 6 bases of the junction unmatched. This CDR3 comprises 14 residues. Germline V CDR1 and CDR2: SQVTM, ANQGSEA. In DNA form, the CDR3 reads TGCAGCGTTGAATTTGGACAGGGAGGCTACGAGCAGTACTTC. Translated: CSVEFGQGGYEQYF.

This chain connects TRBV5-4 to TRBJ1-5, with D perhaps TRBD1 (5 bases). The CDR3 is 15 amino acids. The germline gives CDR1 SGHNT, CDR2 YYREEE (reference sequence). Trimming took 0 bases from V and 6 from J, leaving 13 bases between them. The CDR3 nucleotides read TGTGCCAGCAGCTTGGTTCCGGGGGAGAGTCAGCCCCAGCATTTT. Translating gives CASSLVPGESQPQHF.

The chain carries TRBV18 and TRBJ2-4; perhaps TRBD2 as D (5 bases). CDR1 and CDR2 from the germline V gene are KGHSH and LQKENI. The CDR3 runs 16 residues. The ends were cut back, 3 bases at V and 0 bases at J, with 12 bases in the middle. The CDR3 protein is CASSPLATLAKNIQYF. CDR3 DNA: TGTGCCAGCTCACCTCTAGCAACCTTAGCCAAAAACATTCAGTACTTC. Using reference TRBV18 and TRBJ2-4 for the parts outside the CDR3, the full variable domain is NAGVMQNPRHLVRRRGQEARLRCSPMKGHSHVYWYRQLPEEGLKFMVYLQKENIIDESGMPKERFSAEFPKEGPSILRIQQVVRGDSAAYFCASSPLATLAKNIQYFGAGTRLSVL.

V and J are TRBV19 and TRBJ2-4; 8 nucleotides match TRBD2. Unmatched junction bases numbered 7, after V lost 6 bases and J lost 6 bases. The germline V gene has CDR1 LNHDA and CDR2 SQIVND (reference sequence). The CDR3 has 14 amino acids. CDR3 residues: CASRYTGGINIQYF. The CDR3 bases are TGTGCCAGTAGATACACGGGGGGGATAAACATTCAGTACTTC.

This clone has a handful of counts. The chain employs TRBV18 and TRBJ2-1, with D perhaps matching TRBD2 (5 bases). Trimming pared 6 bases from V and 0 bases from J, leaving 12 bases between. The CDR3 has 15 residues. CDR1 and CDR2 (germline): KGHSH, LQKENI. In DNA, the CDR3 is TGTGCCAGCTCCCGTACTAGAGACTCCTACAATGAGCAGTTCTTC. This translates into CASSRTRDSYNEQFF.

This clone was observed a single time. The V gene is TRBV27, the J gene TRBJ1-2, with 12 bases that match TRBD1. Germline V CDR1 and CDR2: MNHEY, SMNVEV (reference sequence). CDR3 size: 15 residues. Trimming at V came to 6 bases and at J to 8 bases, leaving 10 bases not matched to a gene. CDR3 amino acids: CASSPWGQGACGYTF. As DNA, the CDR3 is TGTGCCAGCAGCCCGTGGGGACAGGGGGCGTGCGGCTACACCTTC.

This rearrangement joins TRBV19 to TRBJ1-5; D might be TRBD1 (5 bases). The germline V gene has CDR1 LNHDA and CDR2 SQIVND (reference sequence). Deletions cut 4 bases from V and 9 bases from J, with 13 bases between. The CDR3 has 13 amino acids. CDR3 sequence reads: CASSSSGIRPQHF. In DNA, the CDR3 is TGTGCCAGTAGTAGTTCAGGGATTAGGCCCCAGCATTTT.

This chain links TRBV29-1 with TRBJ1-1; possible D gene TRBD1, 6 bases. Germline-derived CDR1 and CDR2 are SQVTM and ANQGSEA. The V end was cut by 8 bases, the J end by 0 bases, with 13 bases between. CDR3 length: 13 amino acids. The CDR3 protein is CSSKRTVNTEAFF. CDR3 DNA sequence: TGCAGCTCAAAAAGGACAGTGAACACTGAAGCTTTCTTT.

This clone was picked up a small number of times. This chain uses TRBV7-8 with TRBJ2-7; tentative D call: TRBD1 (5 bases). The germline V gene encodes CDR1 SGHVS and CDR2 FQNEAQ. This CDR3 contains 15 residues. Trimming stripped 1 base from V and 3 bases from J, with 13 bases between. CDR3 bases: TGTGCCAGCAGCTTAGGTTTAGGGGCGAACTACGAGCAGTACTTC. It translates to CASSLGLGANYEQYF.

CDR3 amino acids: CASSSFGGSAKNIQYF. The CDR3 coding sequence is TGTGCCAGCAGCTCTTTCGGCGGGAGTGCCAAAAACATTCAGTACTTC. The chain is built from TRBV9 and TRBJ2-4; 7 bases map to TRBD2. The CDR3 consists of 16 residues. Trimming at V came to 4 bases and at J to 1 base, leaving 8 bases not matched to a gene. From germline, CDR1 is SGDLS and CDR2 YYNGEE.

V gene TRBV7-6 combines with J gene TRBJ2-2; D possibly corresponds to TRBD1 (6 bases). The germline CDR1 and CDR2 sequences are SGHVS and FNYEAQ. V lost 4 bases and J 0 bases, leaving 9 bases between the germline ends. The CDR3 totals 15 residues. CDR3 DNA: TGTGCCAGCAGCTCCGGGACAACGAACACCGGGGAGCTGTTTTTT. This sequence encodes CASSSGTTNTGELFF.

The J gene is TRBJ2-3, the V gene TRBV28; D unresolved. Trimming took off 7 bases at V and 2 bases at J, with 19 bases between the two ends. The CDR3 sequence is 16 residues long. Germline V lookup: CDR1 MDHEN, CDR2 SYDVKM. CDR3 region: CASNEAAAEHTDTQYF. DNA for the CDR3: TGTGCCAGCAATGAGGCGGCAGCCGAACACACAGATACGCAGTATTTT.

The chain joins TRBV5-6 to TRBJ2-1; D is unclear. The CDR3 consists of 16 residues. The germline CDR1 and CDR2 sequences are SGHDT and YYEEEE. Trimming left V 0 bases short and J 6 bases short, with 16 bases between. CDR3 coding DNA: TGTGCCAGCAGCTTGGCTATCGACACCTTTAGCAATGAGCAGTTCTTC. Residues: CASSLAIDTFSNEQFF.

This clone was counted between two and nine times. This chain uses TRBV2 with TRBJ1-5; D call uncertain. This CDR3 has 15 residues. Trimming left V 2 bases short and J 0 bases short, with 8 bases between. CDR1 and CDR2 from the germline V gene are SNHLY and FYNNEI. CDR3 in amino acids: CASSELTVSNQPQHF. As DNA, the CDR3 is TGTGCCAGCAGTGAACTCACGGTTAGCAATCAGCCCCAGCATTTT.

The chain links TRBV6-5 to TRBJ1-2; the match to TRBD1 covers 9 bases. The V segment lost 6 bases and the J segment 2 bases; nucleotides outside the gene matches: 4. Germline V gene sequence: CDR1 MNHEY, CDR2 SVGAGI. This CDR3 contains 14 residues. CDR3 residues: CASSLGQGNYGYTF. CDR3 DNA sequence: TGTGCCAGCAGCCTCGGACAGGGGAACTATGGCTACACCTTC.

The V call is TRBV7-6, the J call TRBJ2-1; weak D call: TRBD1 (5 bases). Germline V lookup: CDR1 SGHVS, CDR2 FNYEAQ. This CDR3 has 12 residues. V was cut by 4 bases and J by 16 bases, with 17 bases left in between. The CDR3 sequence is CASSSQDNRVFF. CDR3 DNA sequence: TGTGCCAGCAGCTCACAGGACAATAGGGTCTTCTTC.

The V gene is TRBV6-5, the J gene TRBJ2-2, with a possible D match to TRBD2 (5 bases). Germline CDR1 and CDR2: MNHEY and SVGAGI. CDR3 size: 16 residues. V gave up 2 bases and J gave up 5 bases, with 15 bases separating them. CDR3 region: CASSYRAEEVTGELFF. In DNA, the CDR3 is TGTGCCAGCAGTTACCGGGCGGAGGAGGTGACCGGGGAGCTGTTTTTT.

The chain carries TRBV5-4 and TRBJ1-2, with 7 bases identical to TRBD1. The CDR3 sequence is 15 residues long. Germline-derived CDR1 and CDR2 are SGHNT and YYREEE (reference sequence). The J segment lost 4 bases and the V segment lost 1 base, leaving 7 bases of the junction unmatched. CDR3 in DNA: TGTGCCAGCAGCTTGAATCGAGGGGGCGCCTATGGCTACACCTTC. It is translated as CASSLNRGGAYGYTF.

This clone was counted a few times. In nucleotides, the CDR3 is TGCAGCGCGGGTGGACAGGGTTTCGAGACCCAGTACTTC. It encodes CSAGGQGFETQYF. This chain joins TRBV29-1 and TRBJ2-5; TRBD1 aligns across 8 bases. The J segment lost 5 bases and the V segment lost 7 bases, leaving 9 bases of the junction unmatched. Per the germline V gene, CDR1 is SQVTM and CDR2 is ANQGSEA. The length of the CDR3 is 13 residues.

To note about this clone: One end of the junction does not line up with germline, which may come from a read error. The chain employs TRBV7-9 and TRBJ1-1, with TRBD1 identical over 8 bases. The CDR3 spans 15 residues. CDR1 SEHNR and CDR2 FQNEAQ come from the germline V gene (reference sequence). The CDR3 bases are TGTTCCAGCAGCTTAGGAACAGGGGGGGCCACTGAAGCTTTCTTT. Its protein product is CSSSLGTGGATEAFF.

This clone appeared a few times. This chain links TRBV2 with TRBJ2-3; TRBD2 agrees at 8 bases. CDR3 length equals 14 residues. Germline V gene data show CDR1 as SNHLY and CDR2 as FYNNEI. J lost 2 bases, V lost 4 bases, and 2 bases had no gene match. CDR3 protein: CASSARGATDTQYF. The CDR3 nucleotides are TGTGCCAGCAGTGCGCGGGGGGCCACAGATACGCAGTATTTT.